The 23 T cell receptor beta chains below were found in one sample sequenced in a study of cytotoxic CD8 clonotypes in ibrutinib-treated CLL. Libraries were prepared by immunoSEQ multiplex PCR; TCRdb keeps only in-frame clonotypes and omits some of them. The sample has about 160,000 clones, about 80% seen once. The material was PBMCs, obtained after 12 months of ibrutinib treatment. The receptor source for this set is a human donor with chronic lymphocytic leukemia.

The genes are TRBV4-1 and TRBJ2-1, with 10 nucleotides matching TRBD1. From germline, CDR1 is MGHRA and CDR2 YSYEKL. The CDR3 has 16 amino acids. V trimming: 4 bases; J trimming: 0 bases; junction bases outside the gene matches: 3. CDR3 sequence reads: CASSLRTGGSYNEQFF. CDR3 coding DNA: TGCGCCAGCAGCCTTAGGACAGGGGGCTCCTACAATGAGCAGTTCTTC.

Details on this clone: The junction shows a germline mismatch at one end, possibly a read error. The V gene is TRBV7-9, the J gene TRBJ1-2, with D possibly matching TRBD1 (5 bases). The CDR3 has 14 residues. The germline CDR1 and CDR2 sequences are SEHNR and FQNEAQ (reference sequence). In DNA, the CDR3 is TGTGCCAGCAGCTTAGTCGGGACTAATTATGGCTACACCTTC. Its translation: CASSLVGTNYGYTF.

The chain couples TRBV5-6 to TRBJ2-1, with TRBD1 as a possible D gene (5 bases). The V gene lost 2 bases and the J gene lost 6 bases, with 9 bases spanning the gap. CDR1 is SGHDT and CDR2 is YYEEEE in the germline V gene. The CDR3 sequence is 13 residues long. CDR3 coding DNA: TGTGCCAGCAGCTTTCAGGGTAGCAATGAGCAGTTCTTC. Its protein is CASSFQGSNEQFF.

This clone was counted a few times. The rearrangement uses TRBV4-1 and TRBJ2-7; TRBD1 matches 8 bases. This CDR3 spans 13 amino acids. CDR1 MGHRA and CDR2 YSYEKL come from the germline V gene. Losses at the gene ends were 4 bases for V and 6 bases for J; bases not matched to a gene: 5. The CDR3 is CASSRDRGFEQYF. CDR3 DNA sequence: TGCGCCAGCAGCCGAGACAGGGGATTCGAGCAGTACTTC.

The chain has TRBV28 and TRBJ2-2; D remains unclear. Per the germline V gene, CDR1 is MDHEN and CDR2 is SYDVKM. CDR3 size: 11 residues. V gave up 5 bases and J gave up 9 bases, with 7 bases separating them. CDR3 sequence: CASSTVRELFF. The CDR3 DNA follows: TGTGCCAGCAGTACAGTCCGGGAGCTGTTTTTT. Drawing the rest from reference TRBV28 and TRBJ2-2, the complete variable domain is DVKVTQSSRYLVKRTGEKVFLECVQDMDHENMFWYRQDPGLGLRLIYFSYDVKMKEKGDIPEGYSVSREKKERFSLILESASTNQTSMYLCASSTVRELFFGEGSRLTVL.

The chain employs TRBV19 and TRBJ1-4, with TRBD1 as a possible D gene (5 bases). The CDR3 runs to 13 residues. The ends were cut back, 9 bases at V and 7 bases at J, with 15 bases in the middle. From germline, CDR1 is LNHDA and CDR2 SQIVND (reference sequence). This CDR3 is CASPAQGSEKLFF. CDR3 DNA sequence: TGTGCCAGCCCAGCCCAGGGTAGTGAAAAACTGTTTTTT.

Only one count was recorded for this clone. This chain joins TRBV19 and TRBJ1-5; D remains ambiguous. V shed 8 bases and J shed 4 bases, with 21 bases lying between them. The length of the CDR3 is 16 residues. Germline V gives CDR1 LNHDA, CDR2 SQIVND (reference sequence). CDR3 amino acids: CASRDWVGRKNQPQHF. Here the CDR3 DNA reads TGTGCCAGTCGCGATTGGGTCGGGCGAAAAAATCAGCCCCAGCATTTT.

CDR3 DNA sequence: TGTGCCAGCAGCAAAAGGACAGGCTTAACGAACACTGAAGCTTTCTTT. Its translation: CASSKRTGLTNTEAFF. The chain has TRBV7-8 and TRBJ1-1; 7 bases map to TRBD1. The J segment lost 1 base and the V segment lost 5 bases, leaving 10 bases of the junction unmatched. This CDR3 has 16 amino acids. CDR1 is SGHVS and CDR2 is FQNEAQ in the germline V gene.

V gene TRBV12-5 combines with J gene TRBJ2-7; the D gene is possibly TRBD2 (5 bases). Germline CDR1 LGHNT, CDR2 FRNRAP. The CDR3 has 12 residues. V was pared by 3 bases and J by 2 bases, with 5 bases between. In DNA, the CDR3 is TGTGCTAGTGGTTTCGGGGCCTACGAGCAGTACTTC. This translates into CASGFGAYEQYF.

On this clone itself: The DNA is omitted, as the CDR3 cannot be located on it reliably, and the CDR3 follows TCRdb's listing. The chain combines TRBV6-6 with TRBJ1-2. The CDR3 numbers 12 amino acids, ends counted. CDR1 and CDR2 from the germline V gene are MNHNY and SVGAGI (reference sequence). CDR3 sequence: CASSSSVGGYTF.

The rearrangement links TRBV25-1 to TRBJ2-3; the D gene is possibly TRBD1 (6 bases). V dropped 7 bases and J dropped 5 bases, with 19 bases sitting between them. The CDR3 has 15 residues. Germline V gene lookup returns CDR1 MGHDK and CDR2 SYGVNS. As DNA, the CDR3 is TGTGCCAGCACCTCAACAGGGCTACGGGGAGATACGCAGTATTTT. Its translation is CASTSTGLRGDTQYF.

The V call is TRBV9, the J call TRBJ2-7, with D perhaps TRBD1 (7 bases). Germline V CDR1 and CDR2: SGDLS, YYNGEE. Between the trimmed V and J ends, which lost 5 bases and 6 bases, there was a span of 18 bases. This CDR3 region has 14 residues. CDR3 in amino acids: CASSPTGTSGEQYF. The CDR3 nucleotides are TGTGCCAGCAGTCCGACAGGGACTTCCGGCGAGCAGTACTTC.

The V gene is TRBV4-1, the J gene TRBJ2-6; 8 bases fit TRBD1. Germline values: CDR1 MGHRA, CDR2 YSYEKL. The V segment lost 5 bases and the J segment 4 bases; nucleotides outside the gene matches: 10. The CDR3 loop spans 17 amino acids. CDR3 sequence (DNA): TGCGCCAGCAGCTGGACAGGGATATCGGCGGGGGCCAACGTCCTGACTTTC. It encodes CASSWTGISAGANVLTF.

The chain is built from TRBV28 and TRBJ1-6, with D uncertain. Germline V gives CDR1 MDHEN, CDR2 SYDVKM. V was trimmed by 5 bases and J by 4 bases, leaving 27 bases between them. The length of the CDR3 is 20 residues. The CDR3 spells CASSPTPFRAPEEYNSPLHF. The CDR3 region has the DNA TGTGCCAGCAGTCCCACCCCTTTTCGGGCTCCTGAAGAATATAATTCACCCCTCCACTTT.

The CDR3 DNA reads TGTGCCAGCAGCACCCAACAGGTACTCACCTACAATGAGCAGTTCTTC. Residues: CASSTQQVLTYNEQFF. The chain is built from TRBV9 and TRBJ2-1; D is perhaps TRBD1 (5 bases). The V end was cut by 4 bases, the J end by 2 bases, with 16 bases between. The CDR3 has 16 residues. Germline CDR1 SGDLS, CDR2 YYNGEE.

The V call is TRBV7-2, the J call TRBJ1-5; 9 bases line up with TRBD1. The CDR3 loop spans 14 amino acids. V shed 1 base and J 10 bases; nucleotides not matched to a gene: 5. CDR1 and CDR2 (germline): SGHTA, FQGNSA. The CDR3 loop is CASSLGGQGSPQHF. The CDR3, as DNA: TGTGCCAGCAGCTTAGGGGGACAGGGAAGCCCCCAGCATTTT.

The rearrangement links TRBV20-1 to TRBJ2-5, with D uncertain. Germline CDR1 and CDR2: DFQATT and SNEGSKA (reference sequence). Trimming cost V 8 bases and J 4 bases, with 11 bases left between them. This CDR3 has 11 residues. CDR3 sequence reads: CSPESLETQYF. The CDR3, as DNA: TGCAGTCCCGAGTCACTAGAGACCCAGTACTTC.

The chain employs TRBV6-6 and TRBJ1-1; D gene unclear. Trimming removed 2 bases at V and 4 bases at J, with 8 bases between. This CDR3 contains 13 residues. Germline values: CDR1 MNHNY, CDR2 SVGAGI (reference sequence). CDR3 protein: CASSYRRSTEAFF. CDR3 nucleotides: TGTGCCAGCAGTTACCGGCGGAGCACTGAAGCTTTCTTT.

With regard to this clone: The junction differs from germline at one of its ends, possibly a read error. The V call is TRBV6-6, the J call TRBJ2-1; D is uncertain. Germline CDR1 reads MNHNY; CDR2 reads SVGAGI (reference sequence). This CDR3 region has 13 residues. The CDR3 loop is CASSYSPPSIELF. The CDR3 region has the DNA TGTGCCAGCAGTTACTCCCCACCCTCCATAGAGCTCTTC.

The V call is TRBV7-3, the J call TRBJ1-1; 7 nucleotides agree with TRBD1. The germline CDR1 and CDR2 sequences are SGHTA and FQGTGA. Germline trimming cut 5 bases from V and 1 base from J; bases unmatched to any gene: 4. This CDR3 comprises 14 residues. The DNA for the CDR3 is TGTGCCAGCAGCATCGGGACAGAGAACACTGAAGCTTTCTTT. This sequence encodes CASSIGTENTEAFF.

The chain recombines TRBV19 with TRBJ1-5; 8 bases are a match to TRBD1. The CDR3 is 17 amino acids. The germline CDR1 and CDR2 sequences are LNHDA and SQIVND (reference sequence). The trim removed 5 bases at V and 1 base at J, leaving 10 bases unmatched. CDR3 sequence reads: CASSPRSRDRSNQPQHF. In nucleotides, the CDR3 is TGTGCCAGTAGTCCAAGGTCCCGGGACAGGAGCAATCAGCCCCAGCATTTT.

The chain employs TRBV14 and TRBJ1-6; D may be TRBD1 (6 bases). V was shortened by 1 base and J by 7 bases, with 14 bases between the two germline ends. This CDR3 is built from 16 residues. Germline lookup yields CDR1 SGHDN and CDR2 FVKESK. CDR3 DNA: TGTGCCAGCAGCCAAGGAAGGGGGTTGAGAAATTCACCCCTCCACTTT. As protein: CASSQGRGLRNSPLHF.

This CDR3 is CASSIGQDPDTQYF. Here the CDR3 DNA reads TGCGCCAGCAGCATTGGACAGGACCCAGATACGCAGTATTTT. The chain couples TRBV4-1 to TRBJ2-3; 7 bases are shared with TRBD1. After removal of 5 bases from V and 4 bases from J, the junction contained 6 bases not matched to a gene. CDR1 is MGHRA, CDR2 YSYEKL, per germline. This CDR3 comprises 14 residues.